The TCR beta chain described here comes from a study of blood T cell repertoires in COVID-19. At the level of the study: Acute and convalescent COVID-19 samples came from the United States, Italy and Spain. PBMCs, B-cell-depleted T cells, or T cells provided the cDNA or gDNA that made up the material.

Authors' methods: Amplification with reference gene primers provided the estimates of nucleated cell counts. Clones were sequenced by immunoSEQ multiplex PCR, and TCRdb holds only the in-frame ones, with some missing. The DNA was the basis for D and trimming; V, J and clone size are from that table. The data contain 90,000 to 100,000 clones, approximately 86% of them singletons. The V gene's germline CDR1 is SGHVS and CDR2 FNYEAQ. Trimming cost V 1 base and J 0 bases; bases outside gene matches: 3. This CDR3 comprises 16 residues. The sample was peripheral blood. The chain carries TRBV7-6 and TRBJ2-1, with 7 nucleotides matching TRBD2. This sequence was found in a man aged 45-65 years with acute or convalescent COVID-19. The CDR3 loop reads CASSLGVAGSYNEQFF. The CDR3 coding sequence is TGTGCCAGCAGCTTAGGGGTAGCGGGCTCCTACAATGAGCAGTTCTTC.